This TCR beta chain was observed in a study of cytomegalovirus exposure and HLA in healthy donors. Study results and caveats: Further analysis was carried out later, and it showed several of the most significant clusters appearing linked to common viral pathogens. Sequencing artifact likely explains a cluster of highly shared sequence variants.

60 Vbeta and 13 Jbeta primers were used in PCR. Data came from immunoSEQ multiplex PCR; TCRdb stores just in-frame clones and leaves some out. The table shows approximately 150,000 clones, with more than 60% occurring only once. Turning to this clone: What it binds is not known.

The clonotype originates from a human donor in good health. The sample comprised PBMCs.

Here the CDR3 reads CASRRGMEDSPLHF. The DNA of the CDR3 is TGTGCCAGCAGGCGGGGTATGGAAGATTCACCCCTCCACTTT. The V gene is TRBV5-4, the J gene TRBJ1-6; no reliable D call. V lost 5 bases and J lost 8, with 14 bases in between. The CDR3 is 14 residues long. The germline CDR1 and CDR2 sequences are SGHNT and YYREEE (reference sequence).